The 4 T cell receptor beta chains reported below all come from one sample, sequenced in a study of CD8 T cells in Susac syndrome. Random hexamers were used to reverse transcribe an amount of about 0.5 to 1 ug RNA. TCRdb used MiXCR to reprocess the immunoSEQ multiplex PCR reads, holding one entry per CDR3 protein. In the table there are some 110,000 distinct CDR3 sequences, just over 95% of which are singletons. Source material: CD4+ T cells from PBMCs. These receptors were taken from a human donor with Susac syndrome.

This chain links TRBV9 with TRBJ2-1, with D uncertain. V was shortened by 3 bases and J by 4 bases, with 8 bases between the two germline ends. The CDR3 is 13 residues long. Germline V lookup: CDR1 SGDLS, CDR2 YYNGEE. CDR3 sequence reads: CASSAGSYNEQFF. DNA of the CDR3: TGTGCCAGCAGCGCCGGGTCTTACAATGAGCAGTTCTTC. Drawing the rest from reference TRBV9 and TRBJ2-1, the complete variable domain is DSGVTQTPKHLITATGQRVTLRCSPRSGDLSVYWYQQSLDQGLQFLIQYYNGEERAKGNILERFSAQQFPDLHSELNLSSLELGDSALYFCASSAGSYNEQFFGPGTRLTVL.

The chain uses TRBV12-3 or TRBV12-4 and TRBJ1-2; D is possibly TRBD1 (5 bases). The CDR3 runs 18 residues. The V and J ends lost 6 bases and 1 base respectively, with 24 bases between them. CDR3 in DNA: TGTGCCAGCAGAGCCCACCTGGGCAGGGAGAAGGGTAACTATGGCTACACCTTC. The encoded protein is CASRAHLGREKGNYGYTF.

The V call is TRBV12-3 or TRBV12-4, the J call TRBJ2-5; 8 bases align to TRBD1. The CDR3 is 14 amino acids. V gave up 6 bases and J gave up 0 bases; unmatched junction bases: 3. CDR3 protein: CASSRDRHQETQYF. CDR3 DNA: TGTGCCAGCAGCCGGGACAGGCACCAAGAGACCCAGTACTTC.

This clonotype was detected only a few times. This chain joins TRBV28 and TRBJ2-2, with 9 bases aligning to TRBD1. The germline CDR1 and CDR2 sequences are MDHEN and SYDVKM. The CDR3 contains 15 residues. V was clipped by 5 bases and J by 3 bases; unmatched bases: 4. The CDR3 coding sequence is TGTGCCAGCAGTCCGGGACAGGGTTACACCGGGGAGCTGTTTTTT. Amino acids: CASSPGQGYTGELFF.